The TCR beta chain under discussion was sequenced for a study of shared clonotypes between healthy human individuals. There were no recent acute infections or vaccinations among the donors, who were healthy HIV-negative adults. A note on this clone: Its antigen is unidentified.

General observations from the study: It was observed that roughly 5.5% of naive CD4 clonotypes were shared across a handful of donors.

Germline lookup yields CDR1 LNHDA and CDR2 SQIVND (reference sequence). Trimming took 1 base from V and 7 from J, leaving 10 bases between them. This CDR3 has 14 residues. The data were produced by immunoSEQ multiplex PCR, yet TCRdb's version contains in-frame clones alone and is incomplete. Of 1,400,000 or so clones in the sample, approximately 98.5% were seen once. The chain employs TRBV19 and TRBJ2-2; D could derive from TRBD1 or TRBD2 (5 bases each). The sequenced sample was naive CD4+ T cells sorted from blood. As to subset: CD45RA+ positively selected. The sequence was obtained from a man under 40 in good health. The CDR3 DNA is TGTGCCAGTAGTATAGGAGGGGTGGACGGGGAGCTGTTTTTT. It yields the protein CASSIGGVDGELFF.